Listed below are T cell receptor beta chains from one sample, sequenced in a study of shared clonotypes between healthy human individuals. Here immunoSEQ multiplex PCR was the method, and the copy in TCRdb shows in-frame clones only, minus some. The sample includes roughly 1 million clones, about 74% of them seen just once. The sequencing input was memory CD4+ T cells sorted from blood. The receptor set was obtained from a man aged 18 to 35 in good health. Each CDR3 is given with its conserved first and last residue. Fields, in order: clone size, V gene, J gene, D gene, CDR3 DNA, CDR3 protein. D genes are given only for firm matches. The size of a clone is reported for some rows only, either as once, few or many, or as a class for expanded clones.

clone size: .
V gene: TRBV2
J gene: TRBJ2-3
D gene: .
CDR3 DNA: TGTGCCAGCAACTTGCATACTAGCACAGATACGCAGTATTTT
CDR3 protein: CASNLHTSTDTQYF

clone size: .
V gene: TRBV5-5
J gene: TRBJ1-1
D gene: TRBD1
CDR3 DNA: TGTGCCAGCAGCCCGGGTGACAGGGTCACTGAAGCTTTCTTT
CDR3 protein: CASSPGDRVTEAFF

clone size: .
V gene: TRBV5-1
J gene: TRBJ2-2
D gene: TRBD2
CDR3 DNA: TGCGCCAGCAGCTTGGTGCCTAGCGGGGGTCCCAACACCGGGGAGCTGTTTTTT
CDR3 protein: CASSLVPSGGPNTGELFF

clone size: .
V gene: TRBV4-2
J gene: TRBJ1-1
D gene: .
CDR3 DNA: TGTGCCAGCAGCCAAGAGGACAGCCCGAACACTGAAGCTTTCTTT
CDR3 protein: CASSQEDSPNTEAFF

clone size: .
V gene: TRBV5-4
J gene: TRBJ2-7
D gene: TRBD2
CDR3 DNA: TGTGCCAGCAGCTTCCCGGGAGGGAGCGACGAGCAGTACTTC
CDR3 protein: CASSFPGGSDEQYF

clone size: .
V gene: TRBV2
J gene: TRBJ1-6
D gene: .
CDR3 DNA: TGTGCCACCCTCGAGGAGTCCTATAATTCACCCCTCCACTTT
CDR3 protein: CATLEESYNSPLHF

clone size: .
V gene: TRBV30
J gene: TRBJ2-2
D gene: .
CDR3 DNA: TGTGCCTGGAGGGTAGGTCAGCACACCGGGGAGCTGTTTTTT
CDR3 protein: CAWRVGQHTGELFF

clone size: .
V gene: TRBV5-1
J gene: TRBJ2-3
D gene: TRBD2
CDR3 DNA: TGCGCCAGCAGCTTGCCCAAACTAGCGGGAGGGAAAACAGATACGCAGTATTTT
CDR3 protein: CASSLPKLAGGKTDTQYF

clone size: .
V gene: TRBV19
J gene: TRBJ1-2
D gene: .
CDR3 DNA: TGTGCCAGTAGTATGGGACGGAACTATGGCTACACCTTC
CDR3 protein: CASSMGRNYGYTF

clone size: .
V gene: TRBV2
J gene: TRBJ2-1
D gene: TRBD1
CDR3 DNA: TGTGCCAGCAGTGGGATGTCCGGGACAGCAAACAATGAGCAGTTCTTC
CDR3 protein: CASSGMSGTANNEQFF

clone size: .
V gene: TRBV21-1
J gene: TRBJ1-5
D gene: .
CDR3 DNA: TGTGCCAGCAGCTGTCCCCAGCATTTT
CDR3 protein: CASSCPQHF

clone size: few
V gene: TRBV18
J gene: TRBJ1-5
D gene: TRBD1
CDR3 DNA: TGTGCCAGCTCACCTCAGGACAGGCCGGATCAGCCCCAGCATTTT
CDR3 protein: CASSPQDRPDQPQHF

clone size: .
V gene: TRBV7-9
J gene: TRBJ2-5
D gene: TRBD2
CDR3 DNA: TGTGCCAGCAGCTTAGGGCGTAGCGGGGGAACCCAAGAGACCCAGTACTTC
CDR3 protein: CASSLGRSGGTQETQYF

clone size: once
V gene: TRBV5-1
J gene: TRBJ2-5
D gene: .
CDR3 DNA: TGCGCCAGCAGCTTGGTTCGGTCCGGGCAAGAGACCCAGTACTTC
CDR3 protein: CASSLVRSGQETQYF

clone size: once
V gene: TRBV10-3
J gene: TRBJ2-7
D gene: .
CDR3 DNA: TGTGCCATCAGTGAGTCGTTGATAGCGGCAACCTACGAGCAGTACTTC
CDR3 protein: CAISESLIAATYEQYF

clone size: once
V gene: TRBV30
J gene: TRBJ2-2
D gene: TRBD2
CDR3 DNA: TGTGCCTGGAGTGCGTACTGGGGGGCTAGCGGGAGTCCCGGGGAGCTGTTTTTT
CDR3 protein: CAWSAYWGASGSPGELFF

clone size: .
V gene: TRBV9
J gene: TRBJ2-2
D gene: .
CDR3 DNA: TGTGCCAGCAGCTGGGGGTCGAGGGCCGACACCGGGGAGCTGTTTTTT
CDR3 protein: CASSWGSRADTGELFF

clone size: .
V gene: TRBV10-1
J gene: TRBJ2-1
D gene: TRBD1
CDR3 DNA: TGCGCCAGCAGTGGTCGGACAGGGGATACCGGTGAGCAGTTCTTC
CDR3 protein: CASSGRTGDTGEQFF

clone size: .
V gene: TRBV6-1
J gene: TRBJ2-7
D gene: .
CDR3 DNA: TGTGCCAGCAGTGAACAGAAAGGTCCCTACGAGCAGTACTTC
CDR3 protein: CASSEQKGPYEQYF

clone size: .
V gene: TRBV7-2
J gene: TRBJ2-1
D gene: .
CDR3 DNA: TGTGCCAGCAGCTTATTCAGAGGGGAGTACAATGAGCAGTTCTTC
CDR3 protein: CASSLFRGEYNEQFF

clone size: few
V gene: TRBV9
J gene: TRBJ1-1
D gene: TRBD1
CDR3 DNA: TGTGCCAGCAGTGAGGGACAGATGAACACTGAAGCTTTCTTT
CDR3 protein: CASSEGQMNTEAFF